One and the same sample provided the 15 T cell receptor beta chains below, sequenced in a study of cytomegalovirus exposure and HLA in healthy donors. Sequencing was performed with immunoSEQ multiplex PCR; in TCRdb, only in-frame clones are kept and a portion is missing. The profile shows 100,000 to 150,000 clones, 70% to 90% of them singletons. The sequenced material came from PBMCs. The receptors here all came from a woman between 18 and 30 years old in good health and CMV-seronegative.

J is TRBJ1-2 and V is TRBV28, with no clear D. V was trimmed by 6 bases and J by 3 bases, leaving 11 bases between them. CDR1 MDHEN and CDR2 SYDVKM come from the germline V gene. The CDR3 extends over 13 amino acids. The CDR3 protein is CASSPGLDYGYTF. DNA for the CDR3: TGTGCCAGCAGCCCCGGGTTGGACTATGGCTACACCTTC.

To note about this clone: This CDR3 is also generated by other DNA sequences in the sample. The chain links TRBV5-4 to TRBJ1-5; D remains unclear. This CDR3 spans 13 amino acids. Deletions cut 0 bases from V and 4 bases from J, with 5 bases between. Germline V CDR1 and CDR2: SGHNT, YYREEE (reference sequence). CDR3 sequence (DNA): TGTGCCAGCAGCTTGGATGCGAATCAGCCCCAGCATTTT. Its translation: CASSLDANQPQHF.

This clone was counted at least ten times. The chain combines TRBV27 with TRBJ1-2, with D unclear. Germline CDR1 is MNHEY and CDR2 is SMNVEV (reference sequence). Trimming took 0 bases from V and 8 from J, leaving 16 bases between them. This CDR3 comprises 15 residues. CDR3 DNA sequence: TGTGCCAGCAGTTTATCGCCCAGGCGGGCCGCAGGCTACACCTTC. It yields the protein CASSLSPRRAAGYTF.

This chain joins TRBV5-4 and TRBJ1-2, with D perhaps matching TRBD1 (6 bases). This CDR3 comprises 12 residues. V lost 4 bases, J lost 11 bases, and 15 bases lay in between. Germline loops: CDR1 SGHNT, CDR2 YYREEE (reference sequence). CDR3 nucleotide sequence: TGTGCCAGCAGCGTAATAACAGGGATATACACCTTC. Its translation: CASSVITGIYTF.

This sequence joins TRBV4-3 and TRBJ2-1; possibly TRBD2 for D (5 bases). The germline gives CDR1 LGHNA, CDR2 YSLEER. This CDR3 spans 15 amino acids. V shed 0 bases and J shed 4 bases, with 10 bases lying between them. The CDR3 reads CASSQDSERYNEQFF. The CDR3, as DNA: TGCGCCAGCAGCCAAGATAGCGAACGGTACAATGAGCAGTTCTTC.

This chain joins TRBV28 and TRBJ1-3; D unresolved. The CDR3 runs to 16 residues. CDR1 is MDHEN and CDR2 is SYDVKM in the germline V gene. Trimming pared 3 bases from V and 2 bases from J, leaving 14 bases between. The CDR3 nucleotides are TGTGCCAGCAGTTTGGGGAGGCGGAAAGCTGGAAACACCATATATTTT. As protein: CASSLGRRKAGNTIYF. Complete variable domain (other parts from reference TRBV28 and TRBJ1-3): DVKVTQSSRYLVKRTGEKVFLECVQDMDHENMFWYRQDPGLGLRLIYFSYDVKMKEKGDIPEGYSVSREKKERFSLILESASTNQTSMYLCASSLGRRKAGNTIYFGEGSWLTVV.

The CDR3 is CASRRGGGGANYGYTF. For the CDR3, the DNA is TGTGCCAGCAGGCGCGGAGGGGGGGGAGCTAACTATGGCTACACCTTC. The V call is TRBV7-2, the J call TRBJ1-2; weak D call: TRBD1 (6 bases). This CDR3 has 16 amino acids. The germline V gene has CDR1 SGHTA and CDR2 FQGNSA. V lost 6 bases, J lost 0 bases, and 17 bases lay in between.

In this sample, this clone turned up once. The chain uses TRBV28 and TRBJ2-3, with D perhaps matching TRBD2 (5 bases). Germline-derived CDR1 and CDR2 are MDHEN and SYDVKM. This CDR3 comprises 15 residues. V was cut by 3 bases and J by 2 bases, with 12 bases left in between. The CDR3 bases are TGTGCCAGCAGTTTTCGGGCGGGCCCCACAGATACGCAGTATTTT. Its protein is CASSFRAGPTDTQYF. Complete variable domain (other parts from reference TRBV28 and TRBJ2-3): DVKVTQSSRYLVKRTGEKVFLECVQDMDHENMFWYRQDPGLGLRLIYFSYDVKMKEKGDIPEGYSVSREKKERFSLILESASTNQTSMYLCASSFRAGPTDTQYFGPGTRLTVL.

The genes are TRBV6-5 and TRBJ2-2, with 11 bases identical to TRBD2. Germline trimming cut 1 base from V and 8 bases from J; bases unmatched to any gene: 6. The CDR3 sequence is 16 residues long. The germline V gene has CDR1 MNHEY and CDR2 SVGAGI. The CDR3 DNA reads as TGTGCCAGCAGTTACTTTAGCGGGAGGGCCGCAGGGGAGCTGTTTTTT. Its translation: CASSYFSGRAAGELFF.

The chain combines TRBV10-3 with TRBJ2-5; TRBD2 matches at 7 bases. V dropped 3 bases and J dropped 4; count of bases not matched to a gene: 5. CDR1 and CDR2 from the germline V gene are ENHRY and SYGVKD. The CDR3 extends over 14 amino acids. CDR3 loop: CAISDWGGAETQYF. The CDR3, as DNA: TGTGCCATCAGTGATTGGGGGGGAGCAGAGACCCAGTACTTC.

This clone appeared a single time. The germline gene is not matched at one end of the junction; a read error may be the cause. The rearrangement uses TRBV2 and TRBJ2-3, with D possibly being TRBD1 (6 bases). The CDR3 runs 21 residues. CDR1 and CDR2 (germline): SNHLY, FYNNEI. The DNA for the CDR3 is TGTGCCAGCAGTTTCCCCCGACTAATACGAACTTTACACAGGGATGCAGACACGCAGTATTTT. It is translated as CASSFPRLIRTLHRDADTQYF.

The gene calls are TRBV2 and TRBJ1-2; D uncertain. Per the germline V gene, CDR1 is SNHLY and CDR2 is FYNNEI. The CDR3 covers 13 residues. V was cut by 5 bases and J by 8 bases, with 15 bases left in between. The CDR3 loop reads CASSPAPPGGYTF. DNA for the CDR3: TGTGCCAGCAGTCCCGCGCCGCCGGGGGGCTACACCTTC.

V gene TRBV18 combines with J gene TRBJ1-2, with TRBD1 matching 12 bases. From germline, CDR1 is KGHSH and CDR2 LQKENI. The V and J ends lost 4 bases and 8 bases, in that order; junction bases with no gene match: 8. The CDR3 runs 15 residues. The CDR3 sequence is CASSQTGQGARGYTF. DNA of the CDR3: TGTGCCAGCTCACAAACGGGACAGGGGGCACGGGGCTACACCTTC. Combining the CDR3 with reference TRBV18 and TRBJ1-2 gives the whole variable domain NAGVMQNPRHLVRRRGQEARLRCSPMKGHSHVYWYRQLPEEGLKFMVYLQKENIIDESGMPKERFSAEFPKEGPSILRIQQVVRGDSAAYFCASSQTGQGARGYTFGSGTRLTVV.

V and J are TRBV6-5 and TRBJ2-7; 10 bases are shared with TRBD1. This CDR3 is built from 11 residues. Trimming cost V 8 bases and J 6 bases; bases outside gene matches: 1. Germline CDR1 is MNHEY and CDR2 is SVGAGI. The CDR3 loop is CASRTGGEQYF. Here the CDR3 DNA reads TGTGCCAGCCGGACAGGGGGCGAGCAGTACTTC.

V usage is TRBV7-9 and J usage is TRBJ2-1, with 8 positions matching TRBD2. Germline CDR1 and CDR2: SEHNR and FQNEAQ (reference sequence). This CDR3 region has 14 residues. Trimming removed 8 bases from V and 4 bases from J; junction bases left unmatched: 7. For the CDR3, the DNA is TGTGCCAGCCACGCGGGGGGCTTTTACAATGAGCAGTTCTTC. Translated, it gives CASHAGGFYNEQFF.